Presented here are 28 T cell receptor beta chains from one specimen sequenced in a study of OX40 agonist ivuxolimab in advanced cancers. This table comes from immunoSEQ multiplex PCR, and its TCRdb copy is limited to in-frame clones, with some not included. The sample lists tens of thousands of clones; about 89% were seen once. Sequencing was performed on CD4+ or CD8+ T cells sorted from blood, taken in a trial of the OX40 agonist ivuxolimab. These receptors all stem from an adult with an advanced solid tumor such as melanoma, head and neck, liver or kidney cancer.

The chain has TRBV7-6 and TRBJ1-1, with 9 bases matching TRBD1. The CDR3 loop spans 17 amino acids. CDR1 is SGHVS and CDR2 is FNYEAQ in the germline V gene. The V gene end was trimmed by 2 bases and the J gene end by 0 bases; junction bases not matched to a gene: 7. CDR3 coding DNA: TGTGCCAGCAGCTTATCGGCGACAGGGGGATTGAACACTGAAGCTTTCTTT. It yields the protein CASSLSATGGLNTEAFF.

The chain couples TRBV9 to TRBJ1-2; D not resolved. Germline CDR1 and CDR2: SGDLS and YYNGEE. The CDR3 sequence is 12 residues long. V shed 8 bases and J shed 3 bases, with 11 bases lying between them. In DNA form, the CDR3 reads TGTGCCAGTTCGCGGGGATACTATGGCTACACCTTC. Protein product: CASSRGYYGYTF.

This sequence joins TRBV18 and TRBJ1-6; D is uncertain. The CDR3 has 13 residues. Germline-derived CDR1 and CDR2 are KGHSH and LQKENI. V lost 4 bases, J lost 5 bases, and 6 bases lay in between. The CDR3 DNA reads as TGTGCCAGCTCACAGTCCAATAATTCACCCCTCCACTTT. Amino acids: CASSQSNNSPLHF.

The gene calls are TRBV5-6 and TRBJ2-5, with 7 bases lining up with TRBD1. CDR1 SGHDT and CDR2 YYEEEE come from the germline V gene. The CDR3 has 16 residues. J lost 0 bases, V lost 9 bases, and 14 bases had no gene match. The CDR3 is CANPTKQGEHQETQYF. CDR3 sequence (DNA): TGTGCCAACCCGACTAAGCAGGGGGAACACCAAGAGACCCAGTACTTC.

This clone turned up a few times. The chain joins TRBV6-6 to TRBJ1-5; 7 bases line up with TRBD1. V lost 4 bases and J lost 7; bases outside the gene matches: 1. The CDR3 loop spans 12 amino acids. Germline V gives CDR1 MNHNY, CDR2 SVGAGI (reference sequence). CDR3 residues: CASSLQGQPQHF. The CDR3, as DNA: TGTGCCAGCAGTTTACAGGGGCAGCCCCAGCATTTT.

The J gene is TRBJ2-5, the V gene TRBV19; D is unresolved. This CDR3 is built from 13 residues. The V gene's germline CDR1 is LNHDA and CDR2 SQIVND (reference sequence). Trimming took 3 bases from V and 1 from J, leaving 6 bases between them. CDR3 DNA sequence: TGTGCCAGTAGTATCCTCGTCCAAGAGACCCAGTACTTC. The encoded protein is CASSILVQETQYF.

DNA of the CDR3: TGCAGCGTTGAACTAGCGGGAGTGGGAAATGAGCAGTTCTTC. Translating it yields CSVELAGVGNEQFF. The chain couples TRBV29-1 to TRBJ2-1, with 10 bases lining up with TRBD2. V was clipped by 2 bases and J by 7 bases; unmatched bases: 5. This CDR3 comprises 14 residues. Germline V gene data show CDR1 as SQVTM and CDR2 as ANQGSEA.

The chain has TRBV6-5 and TRBJ1-2, with D unresolved. The CDR3 is 13 amino acids. The germline CDR1 and CDR2 sequences are MNHEY and SVGAGI. The germline V and J ends were trimmed by 6 bases and 8 bases, with 16 bases remaining between them. The CDR3 nucleotides are TGTGCCAGCAGCACTGGGCGGTCAGGAGGCTACACCTTC. This encodes CASSTGRSGGYTF.

This chain uses TRBV6-1 with TRBJ1-1; no firm D call. The V end lost 5 bases, the J end lost 3 bases, and 13 bases lay between the germline ends. The CDR3 covers 14 residues. CDR1 and CDR2 (germline): MNHNS, SASEGT. CDR3 protein: CASSNSIPDTEAFF. The CDR3 bases are TGTGCCAGCAGTAACTCAATTCCCGACACTGAAGCTTTCTTT.

The gene calls are TRBV20-1 and TRBJ2-5; D call uncertain. Trimming cost V 6 bases and J 1 base, with 6 bases left between them. The germline V gene has CDR1 DFQATT and CDR2 SNEGSKA (reference sequence). This CDR3 contains 11 residues. The CDR3 loop reads CSAWSQETQYF. The CDR3 DNA reads TGCAGTGCGTGGAGCCAAGAGACCCAGTACTTC.

The chain employs TRBV10-1 and TRBJ2-5; TRBD1 agrees at 7 bases. The CDR3 sequence is 14 residues long. Germline V gene data show CDR1 as WNHNN and CDR2 as SYGVQD (reference sequence). The V gene end was trimmed by 2 bases and the J gene end by 5 bases; junction bases not matched to a gene: 5. The CDR3 nucleotides are TGCGCCAGCAGTGAGAGGGACAGACCGGAGACCCAGTACTTC. Amino acids: CASSERDRPETQYF.

The rearrangement links TRBV9 to TRBJ2-1, with 14 bases identical to TRBD2. This CDR3 contains 15 residues. Germline assignment: CDR1 SGDLS and CDR2 YYNGEE. V lost 2 bases and J lost 8; bases outside the gene matches: 3. The CDR3 DNA follows: TGTGCCAGCAGCGTCGGGACTAGCGGGAGCGATGAGCAGTTCTTC. This translates into CASSVGTSGSDEQFF.

The J gene is TRBJ1-1, the V gene TRBV5-1; D is undetermined. CDR1 and CDR2 from the germline V gene are SGHRS and YFSETQ. CDR3 length equals 16 residues. Trimming removed 4 bases at V and 4 bases at J, with 20 bases between. CDR3 bases: TGCGCCAGCAGCCCCGGTTGGGCCTCTTCGGGCACTGAAGCTTTCTTT. Protein: CASSPGWASSGTEAFF.

CDR3 DNA sequence: TGTGCCAGCAGTGAGCAAGCTCCGGGACAGGGCACTGAAGCTTTCTTT. Amino acid sequence: CASSEQAPGQGTEAFF. The chain couples TRBV6-4 to TRBJ1-1, with TRBD1 matching 9 bases. Germline CDR1 and CDR2: MRHNA and SNTAGT. There are 16 residues in the CDR3. Trimming cost V 3 bases and J 4 bases; bases outside gene matches: 9.

The chain recombines TRBV2 with TRBJ2-2, with D unresolved. The germline V gene encodes CDR1 SNHLY and CDR2 FYNNEI. The CDR3 has 13 amino acids. V lost 4 bases, J lost 4 bases, and 7 bases lay in between. CDR3 DNA sequence: TGTGCCAGCAGTGTAGTTGGCACCGGGGAGCTGTTTTTT. Protein product: CASSVVGTGELFF.

The chain employs TRBV5-4 and TRBJ2-2; maybe TRBD2 (6 bases). The CDR3 consists of 15 residues. CDR1 SGHNT and CDR2 YYREEE come from the germline V gene (reference sequence). V lost 1 base, J lost 6 bases, and 13 bases lay in between. The CDR3 nucleotides read TGTGCCAGCAGCTTGAAGTCAGCGGGCGCCGGGGAGCTGTTTTTT. Protein product: CASSLKSAGAGELFF.

V and J are TRBV29-1 and TRBJ2-3; 10 positions agree with TRBD2. V lost 2 bases and J lost 2; bases outside the gene matches: 4. CDR3 size: 15 residues. CDR1 and CDR2 from the germline V gene are SQVTM and ANQGSEA. CDR3 DNA: TGCAGCGTTGAATCAGCGGGAGGGGTCACAGATACGCAGTATTTT. Translated, it gives CSVESAGGVTDTQYF.

This sequence joins TRBV2 and TRBJ2-1; 9 positions match TRBD2. The CDR3 is 16 amino acids. Germline V lookup: CDR1 SNHLY, CDR2 FYNNEI. V shed 2 bases and J 3 bases; nucleotides not matched to a gene: 5. In DNA form, the CDR3 reads TGTGCCAGCAGTGAATCTAGCGGGACGATCTACAATGAGCAGTTCTTC. Its translation: CASSESSGTIYNEQFF.

The chain is built from TRBV6-5 and TRBJ2-7, with a tentative D call TRBD2 (7 bases). Germline assignment: CDR1 MNHEY and CDR2 SVGAGI. The V end lost 6 bases, the J end lost 3 bases, and 18 bases lay between the germline ends. The CDR3 runs 15 residues. Here the CDR3 reads CASSSLAGAHYEQYF. CDR3 DNA sequence: TGTGCCAGCAGCTCCTTGGCGGGGGCTCACTACGAGCAGTACTTC.

The J gene is TRBJ2-3, the V gene TRBV7-9; D is tentatively TRBD1 or TRBD2 (5 bases each). Germline V gene sequence: CDR1 SEHNR, CDR2 FQNEAQ (reference sequence). V was pared by 0 bases and J by 4 bases, with 11 bases between. This CDR3 contains 15 residues. CDR3 region: CASSLALTGPDTQYF. CDR3 nucleotides: TGTGCCAGCAGCTTAGCGCTCACGGGGCCAGATACGCAGTATTTT.

This clone was observed once. The rearrangement joins TRBV10-1 to TRBJ2-3, with TRBD1 as a possible D gene (6 bases). V lost 6 bases and J 6 bases, leaving 13 bases between the germline ends. CDR3 length equals 13 residues. Germline V gene sequence: CDR1 WNHNN, CDR2 SYGVQD (reference sequence). CDR3 sequence reads: CASSRDTGDTQYF. In DNA, the CDR3 is TGCGCCAGCAGCAGGGACACAGGCGATACGCAGTATTTT.

This chain links TRBV6-4 with TRBJ2-7, with D tentatively TRBD1 (5 bases). CDR1 is MRHNA and CDR2 is SNTAGT in the germline V gene. Trimming took 7 bases from V and 3 from J, leaving 22 bases between them. The CDR3 runs 16 residues. CDR3 sequence (DNA): TGTGCCAGCACCAGTTCGCCATGGGGCGGCGTCTACGAGCAGTACTTC. Amino acid sequence: CASTSSPWGGVYEQYF.

V and J are TRBV5-1 and TRBJ2-3; TRBD2 agrees at 12 bases. Germline V gene lookup returns CDR1 SGHRS and CDR2 YFSETQ. This CDR3 comprises 17 residues. The trim removed 0 bases at V and 0 bases at J, leaving 2 bases unmatched. The CDR3 loop reads CASSLVTSGGSTDTQYF. DNA of the CDR3: TGCGCCAGCAGCTTGGTGACTAGCGGGGGTAGCACAGATACGCAGTATTTT.

CDR3 coding DNA: TGTGCCAGCAGCTTACGCAGTGGACTAGCGGGAGTGTACGAGCAGTACTTC. This encodes CASSLRSGLAGVYEQYF. J is TRBJ2-7 and V is TRBV7-9, with 13 bases matching TRBD2. The V and J ends lost 2 bases and 4 bases, in that order; junction bases with no gene match: 8. The CDR3 loop spans 17 amino acids. Germline loops: CDR1 SEHNR, CDR2 FQNEAQ (reference sequence). The full variable domain, its missing parts supplied by reference TRBV7-9 and TRBJ2-7, is DTGVSQNPRHKITKRGQNVTFRCDPISEHNRLYWYRQTLGQGPEFLTYFQNEAQLEKSRLLSDRFSAERPKGSFSTLEIQRTEQGDSAMYLCASSLRSGLAGVYEQYFGPGTRLTVT.

This clone came up a few times. This chain connects TRBV4-1 to TRBJ1-4; the match to TRBD1 covers 8 bases. V shed 4 bases and J 5 bases; nucleotides not matched to a gene: 3. This CDR3 has 14 residues. The germline CDR1 and CDR2 sequences are MGHRA and YSYEKL. The CDR3 reads CASSLQGANEKLFF. The CDR3 DNA reads TGCGCCAGCAGCCTCCAGGGGGCCAATGAAAAACTGTTTTTT.

This clone has only a few counts. V and J are TRBV10-3 and TRBJ2-7; D is possibly TRBD1 (6 bases). From germline, CDR1 is ENHRY and CDR2 SYGVKD. The CDR3 runs to 14 residues. V was cut by 6 bases and J by 6 bases, with 18 bases left in between. CDR3 in amino acids: CAIRTTGFVSEQYF. As DNA, the CDR3 is TGTGCCATCAGGACCACAGGGTTCGTTAGCGAGCAGTACTTC.

V gene TRBV27 combines with J gene TRBJ1-5, with D perhaps TRBD1 (6 bases). This CDR3 is built from 16 residues. Between the trimmed V and J ends, which lost 0 bases and 1 base, there was a span of 10 bases. Germline assignment: CDR1 MNHEY and CDR2 SMNVEV (reference sequence). CDR3 sequence (DNA): TGTGCCAGCAGTTTATCCGGCAGGGGAAGCAATCAGCCCCAGCATTTT. This translates into CASSLSGRGSNQPQHF.

The chain employs TRBV25-1 and TRBJ2-7; possibly TRBD1 for D (6 bases). V was shortened by 3 bases and J by 0 bases, with 12 bases between the two germline ends. The CDR3 covers 15 residues. CDR1 and CDR2 from the germline V gene are MGHDK and SYGVNS. CDR3 residues: CASSDQTGSSYEQYF. The CDR3 DNA reads TGTGCCAGCAGTGACCAGACAGGATCCTCCTACGAGCAGTACTTC.